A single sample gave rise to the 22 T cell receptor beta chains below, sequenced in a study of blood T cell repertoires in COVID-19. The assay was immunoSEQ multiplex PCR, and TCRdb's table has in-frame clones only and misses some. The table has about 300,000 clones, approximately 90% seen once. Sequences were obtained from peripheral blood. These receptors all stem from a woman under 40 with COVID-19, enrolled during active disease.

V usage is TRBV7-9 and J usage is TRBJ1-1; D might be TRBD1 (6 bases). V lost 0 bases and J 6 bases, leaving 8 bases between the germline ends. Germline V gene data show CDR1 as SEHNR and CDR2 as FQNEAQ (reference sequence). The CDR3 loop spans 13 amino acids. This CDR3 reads CASSLARTAEAFF. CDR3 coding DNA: TGTGCCAGCAGCTTAGCGAGGACAGCTGAAGCTTTCTTT.

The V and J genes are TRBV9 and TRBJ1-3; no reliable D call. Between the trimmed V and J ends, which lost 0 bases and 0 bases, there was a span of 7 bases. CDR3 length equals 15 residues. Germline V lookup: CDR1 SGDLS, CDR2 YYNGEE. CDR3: CASSVDLASGNTIYF. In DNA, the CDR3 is TGTGCCAGCAGCGTAGATTTGGCCTCTGGAAACACCATATATTTT.

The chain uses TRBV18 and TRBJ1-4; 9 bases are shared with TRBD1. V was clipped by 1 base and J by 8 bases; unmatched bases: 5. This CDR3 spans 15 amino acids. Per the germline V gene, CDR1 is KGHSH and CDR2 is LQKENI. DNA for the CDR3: TGTGCCAGCTCACCACGGACAGGGGCGAACGAAAAACTGTTTTTT. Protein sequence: CASSPRTGANEKLFF.

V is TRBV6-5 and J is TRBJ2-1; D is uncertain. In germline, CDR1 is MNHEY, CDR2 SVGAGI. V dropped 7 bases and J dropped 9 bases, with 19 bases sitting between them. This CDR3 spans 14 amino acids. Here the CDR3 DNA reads TGTGCCAGCAACGAGTCGCCCGCTCGTGGTGAGCAGTTCTTC. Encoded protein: CASNESPARGEQFF.

The CDR3 bases are TGTGCCAGCCCCCGGGACAGGGGTACAGATACGCAGTATTTT. Protein sequence: CASPRDRGTDTQYF. The chain recombines TRBV7-9 with TRBJ2-3, with 10 bases aligning to TRBD1. V lost 8 bases, J lost 3 bases, and 5 bases stayed unmatched. CDR1 is SEHNR and CDR2 is FQNEAQ in the germline V gene (reference sequence). The CDR3 covers 14 residues.

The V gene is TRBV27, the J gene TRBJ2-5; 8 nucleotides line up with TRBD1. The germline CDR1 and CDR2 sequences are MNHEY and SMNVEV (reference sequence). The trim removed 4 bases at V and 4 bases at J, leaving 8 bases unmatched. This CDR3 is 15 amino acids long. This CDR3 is CASSSIQGAGETQYF. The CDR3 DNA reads TGTGCCAGCAGTTCCATTCAGGGGGCAGGAGAGACCCAGTACTTC.

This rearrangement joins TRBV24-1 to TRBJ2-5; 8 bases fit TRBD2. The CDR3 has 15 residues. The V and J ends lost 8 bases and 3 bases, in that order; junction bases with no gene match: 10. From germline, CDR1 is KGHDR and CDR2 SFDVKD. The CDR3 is CATTSGGSDKETQYF. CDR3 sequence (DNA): TGTGCCACCACCTCGGGGGGGAGTGATAAAGAGACCCAGTACTTC.

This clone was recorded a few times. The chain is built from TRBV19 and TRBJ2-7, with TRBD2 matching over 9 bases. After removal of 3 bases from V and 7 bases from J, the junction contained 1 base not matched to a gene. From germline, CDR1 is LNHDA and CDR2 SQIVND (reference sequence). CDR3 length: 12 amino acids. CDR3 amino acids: CASSILAGEQYF. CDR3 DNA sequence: TGTGCCAGTAGTATCCTAGCGGGAGAGCAGTACTTC.

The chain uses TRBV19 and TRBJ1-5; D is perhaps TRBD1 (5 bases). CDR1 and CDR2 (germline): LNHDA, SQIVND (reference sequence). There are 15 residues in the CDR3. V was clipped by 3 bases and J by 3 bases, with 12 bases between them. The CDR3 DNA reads TGTGCCAGTAGTATGGGAGGGGCGGTCAATCAGCCCCAGCATTTT. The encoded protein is CASSMGGAVNQPQHF.

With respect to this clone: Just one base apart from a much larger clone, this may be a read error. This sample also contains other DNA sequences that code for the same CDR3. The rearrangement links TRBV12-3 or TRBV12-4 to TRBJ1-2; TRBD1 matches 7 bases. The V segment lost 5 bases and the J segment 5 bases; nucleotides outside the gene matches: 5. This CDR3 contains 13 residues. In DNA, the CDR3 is TGTGCCAGCAGTCTGGGACAGAGTTATGGCTACACCTTC. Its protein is CASSLGQSYGYTF.

The CDR3: CASSQASGGLAFGQFF. As DNA, the CDR3 is TGTGCCAGCAGCCAAGCCTCAGGGGGGTTGGCGTTCGGGCAGTTCTTC. The chain has TRBV3-1 (or the pseudogene TRBV3-2) and TRBJ2-1; possibly TRBD1 for D (7 bases). V gave up 1 base and J gave up 12 bases, with 22 bases separating them. The germline CDR1 and CDR2 sequences are LGHDT and YNNKEL (reference sequence). The CDR3 runs 16 residues.

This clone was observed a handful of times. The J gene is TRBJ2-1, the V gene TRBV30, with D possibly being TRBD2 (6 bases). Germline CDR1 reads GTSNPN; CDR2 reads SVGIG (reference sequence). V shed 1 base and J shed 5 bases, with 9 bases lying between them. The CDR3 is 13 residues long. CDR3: CAWSAGLHNEQFF. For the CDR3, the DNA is TGTGCCTGGAGTGCGGGACTCCACAATGAGCAGTTCTTC.

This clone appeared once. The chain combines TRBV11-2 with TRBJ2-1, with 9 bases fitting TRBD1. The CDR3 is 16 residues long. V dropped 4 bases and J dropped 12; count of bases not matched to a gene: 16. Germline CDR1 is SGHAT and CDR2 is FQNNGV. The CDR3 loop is CASSWGPGQGAGGQFF. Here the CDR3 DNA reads TGTGCCAGCAGCTGGGGCCCGGGACAGGGAGCAGGAGGGCAGTTCTTC.

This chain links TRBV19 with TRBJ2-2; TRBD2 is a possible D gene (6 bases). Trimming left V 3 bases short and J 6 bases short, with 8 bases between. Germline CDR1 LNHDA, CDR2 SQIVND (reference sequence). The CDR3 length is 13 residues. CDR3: CASSIPGAGELFF. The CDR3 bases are TGTGCCAGTAGTATCCCGGGGGCCGGGGAGCTGTTTTTT.

The CDR3, as DNA: TGTGCCAGCAGTTTATCAAACAGGCTCACAGATACGCAGTATTTT. Protein product: CASSLSNRLTDTQYF. V is TRBV27 and J is TRBJ2-3, with TRBD1 as a possible D gene (5 bases). Per germline, CDR1 MNHEY and CDR2 SMNVEV (reference sequence). Trimming removed 0 bases from V and 2 bases from J, with 9 bases in between. The CDR3 contains 15 residues.

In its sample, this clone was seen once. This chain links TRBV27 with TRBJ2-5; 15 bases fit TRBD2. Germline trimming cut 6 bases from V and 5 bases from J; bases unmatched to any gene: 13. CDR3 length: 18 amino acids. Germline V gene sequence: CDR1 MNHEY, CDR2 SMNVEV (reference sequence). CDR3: CASSHTRTSGGAMETQYF. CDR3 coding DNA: TGTGCCAGCAGCCATACACGGACTAGCGGGGGGGCGATGGAGACCCAGTACTTC.

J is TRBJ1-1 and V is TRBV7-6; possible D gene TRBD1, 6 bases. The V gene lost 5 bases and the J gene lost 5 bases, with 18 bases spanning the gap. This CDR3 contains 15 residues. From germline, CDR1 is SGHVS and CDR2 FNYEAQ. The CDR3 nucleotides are TGTGCCAGCAGCCCCCCGGGGGGCGCGGAGACTGAAGCTTTCTTT. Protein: CASSPPGGAETEAFF.

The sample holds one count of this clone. CDR3 nucleotides: TGCGCCAGCAGCCAAGATCTCGGCTCAGGAGAAAAACTGTTTTTT. Residues: CASSQDLGSGEKLFF. V is TRBV4-1 and J is TRBJ1-4; D not resolved. Trimming took 0 bases from V and 8 from J, leaving 13 bases between them. The CDR3 length is 15 residues. The germline CDR1 and CDR2 sequences are MGHRA and YSYEKL.

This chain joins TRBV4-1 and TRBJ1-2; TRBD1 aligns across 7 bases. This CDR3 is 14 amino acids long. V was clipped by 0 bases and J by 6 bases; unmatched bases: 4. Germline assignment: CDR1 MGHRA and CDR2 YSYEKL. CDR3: CASSQETGYHGYTF. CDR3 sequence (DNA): TGCGCCAGCAGCCAAGAGACAGGGTACCATGGCTACACCTTC.

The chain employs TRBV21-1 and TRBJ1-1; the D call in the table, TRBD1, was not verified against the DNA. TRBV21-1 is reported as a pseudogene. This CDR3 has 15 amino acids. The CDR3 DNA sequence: TGTGCCAGCAGCAAAGACCACAAACAGAACACTGAAGCTTTCTTT. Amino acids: CASSKDHKQNTEAFF.

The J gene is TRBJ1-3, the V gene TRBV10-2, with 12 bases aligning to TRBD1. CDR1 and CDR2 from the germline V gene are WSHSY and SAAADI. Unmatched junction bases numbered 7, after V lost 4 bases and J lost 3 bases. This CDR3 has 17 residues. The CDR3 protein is CASSGGTGGNFGNTIYF. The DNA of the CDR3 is TGCGCCAGCAGTGGCGGGACAGGGGGCAATTTTGGAAACACCATATATTTT.

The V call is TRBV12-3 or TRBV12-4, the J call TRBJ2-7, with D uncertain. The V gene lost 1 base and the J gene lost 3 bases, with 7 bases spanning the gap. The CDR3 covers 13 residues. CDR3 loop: CASSLGHDYEQYF. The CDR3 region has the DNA TGTGCCAGCAGTTTAGGACATGACTACGAGCAGTACTTC.